This T cell receptor beta chain was retrieved from a study of identical twins. This clonotype turned up a few times. TCRdb used MiXCR to reprocess the 5' RACE reads, holding one entry per CDR3 protein. Among about 700,000 distinct CDR3 sequences listed, roughly 6% were seen once. The specimen was naive T cells sorted from blood. The receptor was isolated from a young man in good health.

The CDR3 DNA sequence: TGTGCCAGCAGCCTGCTGGGAGGGCCCCAGCATTTT. Encoded protein: CASSLLGGPQHF. This rearrangement joins TRBV5-5 to TRBJ1-5, with unresolved D. This CDR3 comprises 12 residues. The V end lost 4 bases, the J end lost 9 bases, and 11 bases lay between the germline ends. CDR1 and CDR2 (germline): SGHKS, YYEKEE (reference sequence). Variable domain in full (rest from reference TRBV5-5 and TRBJ1-5): DAGVTQSPTHLIKTRGQQVTLRCSPISGHKSVSWYQQVLGQGPQFIFQYYEKEERGRGNFPDRFSARQFPNYSSELNVNALLLGDSALYLCASSLLGGPQHFGDGTRLSIL.